The clone carrying this T cell receptor (beta chain) has ten or more counts. What it binds is unknown. This CDR3 region has 14 residues. V was pared by 3 bases and J by 5 bases, with 12 bases between. Per the germline V gene, CDR1 is MDHEN and CDR2 is SYDVKM. This entry is derived from a study of T cells in Graves' hyperthyroidism and ophthalmopathy. The CDR3 regions of TCR beta were amplified from RNA transcripts. The HTBI primer set served for first-round RT-PCR of the TCR CDR3. In TCRdb, the multiplex PCR reads were re-called with MiXCR into one record per CDR3 protein. Counted here are some 620,000 distinct CDR3 sequences, under 20% occurring once; the ten biggest clones make up 3% to 4%. Overall study results and limits: Ophthalmopathy, which appeared later, was predicted by the model a median around 6 months before onset.

The J gene is TRBJ2-3, the V gene TRBV28; no reliable D call. The clonotype comes from a woman aged 25 to 39 with Graves' hyperthyroidism. Sequencing was done on a sample of blood. The CDR3 reads CASSLANGGDTQYF. The CDR3 coding sequence is TGTGCCAGCAGTTTGGCGAACGGTGGAGATACGCAGTATTTT.